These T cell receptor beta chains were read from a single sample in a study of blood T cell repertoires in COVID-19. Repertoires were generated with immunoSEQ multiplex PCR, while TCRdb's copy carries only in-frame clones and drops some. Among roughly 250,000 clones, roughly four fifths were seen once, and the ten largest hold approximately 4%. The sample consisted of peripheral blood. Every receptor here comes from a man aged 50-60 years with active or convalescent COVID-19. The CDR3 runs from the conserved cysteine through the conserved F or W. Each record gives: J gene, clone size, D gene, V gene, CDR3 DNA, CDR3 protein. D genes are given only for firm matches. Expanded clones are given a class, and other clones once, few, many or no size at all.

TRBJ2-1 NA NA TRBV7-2 TGTGCCAGCAGCTTAGACCACAAGGAGCAGTTCTTC CASSLDHKEQFF
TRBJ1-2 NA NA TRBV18 TGTGCCAGCTCTCCCGGAGGGGAGTATGGCTACACCTTC CASSPGGEYGYTF
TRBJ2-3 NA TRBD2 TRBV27 TGTGCCAGCAGTTCAAGAATTAGCGGGGGGTTCACAGATACGCAGTATTTT CASSSRISGGFTDTQYF
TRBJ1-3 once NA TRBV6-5 TGTGCCAGCCGAAGGGGGACTGGAAACACCATATATTTT CASRRGTGNTIYF
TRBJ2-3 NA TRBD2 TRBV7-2 TGTGCCAGCAGCCTGGGACTAGCGGGGGGGCTAGTTGATACGCAGTATTTT CASSLGLAGGLVDTQYF
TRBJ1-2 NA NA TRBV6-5 TGTGCCAGCAGGGACATTTTCGGCTACACCTTC CASRDIFGYTF
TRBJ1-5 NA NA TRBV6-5 TGTGCCAGCAGTTACTCAGGGGGGGAGAATCAGCCCCAGCATTTT CASSYSGGENQPQHF
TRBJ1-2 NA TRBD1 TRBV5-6 TGTGCCAGCAGGTCGACAGGGAACTATGGCTACACCTTC CASRSTGNYGYTF
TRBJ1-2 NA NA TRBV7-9 TGTGCCAGCAGCTTAAGCGGGGATGACGGTGGCTACACCTTC CASSLSGDDGGYTF
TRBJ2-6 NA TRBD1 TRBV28 TGTGCCAGCAGTGCCTTCAGGGGGTCCTATGGGGCCAACGTCCTGACTTTC CASSAFRGSYGANVLTF
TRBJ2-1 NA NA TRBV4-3 TGCGCCAGCAGCCGAACCGGGGACAATGAGCAGTTCTTC CASSRTGDNEQFF
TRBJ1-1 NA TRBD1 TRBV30 TGTGCCTGGACCCAGGGGGCTTATGCTTTCTTT CAWTQGAYAFF
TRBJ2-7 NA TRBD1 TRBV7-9 TGTGCCAGCAGCTTAGCGACAGGGGCCTACGAGCAGTACTTC CASSLATGAYEQYF
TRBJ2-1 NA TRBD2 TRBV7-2 TGTGCCAGCAGCACTAGCGGGGGTCTAGATCGGTTCTTC CASSTSGGLDRFF
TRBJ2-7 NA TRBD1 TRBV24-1 TGTGCCACCAGTGGAGGGACAGGGTACCACGAGCAGTACTTC CATSGGTGYHEQYF
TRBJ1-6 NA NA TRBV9 TGTGCCAGCAGCCCAAGCGGGGTAGAGTCACCCCTCCACTTT CASSPSGVESPLHF
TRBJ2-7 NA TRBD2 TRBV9 TGTGCCAGCAGCGAGGGCGGACTAGCGGGGCCCTACGAGCAGTACTTC CASSEGGLAGPYEQYF
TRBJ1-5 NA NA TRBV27 TGTGCCAGCAGTTTGGTTCGGGGCAATCAGCCCCAGCATTTT CASSLVRGNQPQHF
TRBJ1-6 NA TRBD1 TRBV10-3 TGTGCCATCAGTGAGTTCACAGGGGGTCCTCTAAATTCACCCCTCCACTTT CAISEFTGGPLNSPLHF
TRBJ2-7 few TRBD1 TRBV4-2 TGTGCCAGCAAACCGGGACAGAGCTCCTACGAGCAGTACTTC CASKPGQSSYEQYF
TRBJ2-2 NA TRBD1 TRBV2 TGTGCCATTCAGGGGGCGGTGAACACCGGGGAGCTGTTTTTT CAIQGAVNTGELFF